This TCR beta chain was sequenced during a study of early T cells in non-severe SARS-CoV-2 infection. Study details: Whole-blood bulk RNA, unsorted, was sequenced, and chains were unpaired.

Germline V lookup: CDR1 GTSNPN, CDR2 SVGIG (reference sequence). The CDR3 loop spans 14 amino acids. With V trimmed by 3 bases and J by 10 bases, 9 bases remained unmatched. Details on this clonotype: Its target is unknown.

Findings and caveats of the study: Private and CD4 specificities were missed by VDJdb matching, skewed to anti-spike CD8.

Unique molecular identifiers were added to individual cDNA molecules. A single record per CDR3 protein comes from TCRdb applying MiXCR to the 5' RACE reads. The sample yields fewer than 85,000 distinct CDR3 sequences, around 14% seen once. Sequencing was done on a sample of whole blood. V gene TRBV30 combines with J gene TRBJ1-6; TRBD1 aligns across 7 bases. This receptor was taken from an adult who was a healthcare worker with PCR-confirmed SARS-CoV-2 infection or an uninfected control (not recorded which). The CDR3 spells CAWRGGGDGSPLHF. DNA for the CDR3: TGTGCCTGGAGGGGAGGGGGCGACGGCTCACCCCTCCACTTT.